What follows are 26 T cell receptor beta chains derived from one specimen sequenced in a study of blood T cell repertoires in COVID-19. Measured with immunoSEQ multiplex PCR; TCRdb has only the in-frame clones, and not every one. The sample records approximately 220,000 clones, approximately 89% being singletons. Sequenced input: PBMCs or T cells enriched from blood (not recorded which). The receptors were gathered from a woman aged 25 to 39 with acute COVID-19.

This clone appeared a single time. The chain links TRBV18 to TRBJ1-4; no clear D. Germline V gene data show CDR1 as KGHSH and CDR2 as LQKENI. This CDR3 comprises 13 residues. V was trimmed by 3 bases and J by 6 bases, leaving 8 bases between them. The CDR3 region has the DNA TGTGCCAGCTCACCCGGGTCCGATGAAAAACTGTTTTTT. Its protein is CASSPGSDEKLFF.

This clone was found once. The chain uses TRBV27 and TRBJ2-6; D gene uncertain. The CDR3 is made up of 19 amino acids. With 3 bases removed from V and 2 bases from J, the gap between germline ends came to 20 bases. CDR1 is MNHEY and CDR2 is SMNVEV in the germline V gene (reference sequence). The CDR3 here is CASSFFPPTYPAGANVLTF. The CDR3 region has the DNA TGTGCCAGCAGTTTCTTTCCCCCCACTTACCCCGCTGGGGCCAACGTCCTGACTTTC.

The J gene is TRBJ1-3, the V gene TRBV19; the D gene is possibly TRBD1 (6 bases). In germline, CDR1 is LNHDA, CDR2 SQIVND (reference sequence). This CDR3 has 14 amino acids. Deletions cut 9 bases from V and 0 bases from J, with 12 bases between. The CDR3 DNA sequence: TGTGCCAGCACCCGGACAGTCTCTGGAAACACCATATATTTT. Its translation: CASTRTVSGNTIYF.

This clone was detected a few times. The chain carries TRBV7-9 and TRBJ1-4; no reliable D call. From germline, CDR1 is SEHNR and CDR2 FQNEAQ (reference sequence). Trimming cost V 5 bases and J 4 bases, with 8 bases left between them. This CDR3 contains 13 residues. CDR3 protein: CASSPGFNEKLFF. CDR3 DNA: TGTGCCAGCAGCCCGGGTTTTAATGAAAAACTGTTTTTT.

This sequence joins TRBV7-3 and TRBJ2-2, with D possibly being TRBD2 (7 bases). CDR3 size: 16 residues. Germline V lookup: CDR1 SGHTA, CDR2 FQGTGA. V lost 5 bases, J lost 6 bases, and 19 bases lay in between. Written as DNA, the CDR3 is TGTGCCAGCAGCCTCCCTAGGGGGGGGCTCCCCGGGGAGCTGTTTTTT. Protein sequence: CASSLPRGGLPGELFF.

J is TRBJ2-2 and V is TRBV6-6, with D perhaps TRBD2 (5 bases). Germline V lookup: CDR1 MNHNY, CDR2 SVGAGI (reference sequence). CDR3 size: 13 residues. V was pared by 6 bases and J by 7 bases, with 12 bases between. The CDR3 loop reads CASSPPGNGELFF. Here the CDR3 DNA reads TGTGCCAGCAGCCCACCGGGGAACGGGGAGCTGTTTTTT.

The J gene is TRBJ1-4, the V gene TRBV30; D perhaps matches TRBD1 (6 bases). The germline V gene encodes CDR1 GTSNPN and CDR2 SVGIG (reference sequence). The CDR3 runs to 14 residues. Trimming took off 3 bases at V and 7 bases at J, with 15 bases between the two ends. CDR3 region: CAWSPGVSGEKLFF. The CDR3 bases are TGTGCCTGGAGCCCAGGGGTTTCAGGTGAAAAACTGTTTTTT. Supplemented by reference TRBV30 and TRBJ1-4, the full variable domain reads SQTIHQWPATLVQPVGSPLSLECTVEGTSNPNLYWYRQAAGRGLQLLFYSVGIGQISSEVPQNLSASRPQDRQFILSSKKLLLSDSGFYLCAWSPGVSGEKLFFGSGTQLSVL.

The chain employs TRBV7-2 and TRBJ1-4; D is unclear. In germline, CDR1 is SGHTA, CDR2 FQGNSA. This CDR3 has 15 residues. Trimming cost V 2 bases and J 4 bases, with 11 bases left between them. The CDR3 sequence is CASSLSGSNNEKLFF. DNA of the CDR3: TGTGCCAGCAGCTTATCGGGGTCTAATAATGAAAAACTGTTTTTT.

J is TRBJ2-1 and V is TRBV7-9, with 7 bases identical to TRBD1. V was pared by 5 bases and J by 6 bases, with 10 bases of the junction left unmatched. This CDR3 contains 15 residues. CDR1 SEHNR and CDR2 FQNEAQ come from the germline V gene (reference sequence). The CDR3 spells CASSVEGASGNEQFF. The DNA for the CDR3 is TGTGCCAGCAGCGTCGAGGGGGCATCGGGCAATGAGCAGTTCTTC.

The rearrangement links TRBV19 to TRBJ1-1; no clear D gene. Per germline, CDR1 LNHDA and CDR2 SQIVND (reference sequence). V lost 3 bases and J lost 6, with 17 bases in between. This CDR3 is built from 15 residues. The CDR3 protein is CASSINSWGGSEAFF. For the CDR3, the DNA is TGTGCCAGTAGTATTAATAGTTGGGGAGGGTCTGAAGCTTTCTTT.

V and J are TRBV11-2 and TRBJ2-5, with D perhaps matching TRBD1 (6 bases). This CDR3 region has 16 residues. CDR1 SGHAT and CDR2 FQNNGV come from the germline V gene. Trimming cost V 3 bases and J 0 bases, with 14 bases left between them. CDR3 sequence reads: CASSFRGGLNQETQYF. DNA for the CDR3: TGTGCCAGCAGCTTCAGGGGCGGTTTGAACCAAGAGACCCAGTACTTC. Filled out from reference TRBV11-2 and TRBJ2-5, the complete variable domain reads EAGVAQSPRYKIIEKRQSVAFWCNPISGHATLYWYQQILGQGPKLLIQFQNNGVVDDSQLPKDRFSAERLKGVDSTLKIQPAKLEDSAVYLCASSFRGGLNQETQYFGPGTRLLVL.

The V call is TRBV13, the J call TRBJ2-3, with D maybe TRBD1 (5 bases). The CDR3 extends over 17 amino acids. Germline V CDR1 and CDR2: PRHDT, FYEKMQ (reference sequence). V lost 0 bases and J lost 0, with 13 bases in between. CDR3 region: CASSLGLTGTSTDTQYF. The CDR3 region has the DNA TGTGCCAGCAGCTTAGGCCTAACAGGAACTAGCACAGATACGCAGTATTTT.

This sequence joins TRBV7-6 and TRBJ1-4; unclear D gene. The V gene's germline CDR1 is SGHVS and CDR2 FNYEAQ. Trimming shortened V by 2 bases and J by 3 bases, and 13 bases separated the two germline ends. This CDR3 has 16 amino acids. The CDR3 DNA reads TGTGCCAGCAGCTTAAACAGCCCCTATTCTAATGAAAAACTGTTTTTT. Its translation is CASSLNSPYSNEKLFF.

The chain links TRBV19 to TRBJ2-2, with D possibly being TRBD1 (6 bases). The germline gives CDR1 LNHDA, CDR2 SQIVND (reference sequence). This CDR3 is built from 14 residues. Between the trimmed V and J ends, which lost 4 bases and 3 bases, there was a span of 9 bases. CDR3 coding DNA: TGTGCCAGTAGTAACTACAGGGACACCGGGGAGCTGTTTTTT. The encoded protein is CASSNYRDTGELFF.

Notes on this clone: Germline is not matched at one junction end, which may reflect a read error. The chain is built from TRBV2 and TRBJ2-3, with D tentatively TRBD2 (5 bases). Germline V gene sequence: CDR1 SNHLY, CDR2 FYNNEI. The CDR3 loop spans 13 amino acids. CDR3 amino acids: CASSENGPAGADF. CDR3 sequence (DNA): TGTGCCAGCAGTGAGAATGGGCCCGCCGGAGCGGATTTT. Drawing the rest from reference TRBV2 and TRBJ2-3, the complete variable domain is EPEVTQTPSHQVTQMGQEVILRCVPISNHLYFYWYRQILGQKVEFLVSFYNNEISEKSEIFDDQFSVERPDGSNFTLKIRSTKLEDSAMYFCASSENGPAGADFGPGTRLTVL.

This chain uses TRBV5-1 with TRBJ1-3; D ambiguous. CDR3 length equals 14 residues. Trimming took 2 bases from V and 4 from J, leaving 10 bases between them. Germline V CDR1 and CDR2: SGHRS, YFSETQ. Written as DNA, the CDR3 is TGCGCCAGCAGCTTTGAGGGAAGGGGAAACACCATATATTTT. Translation gives CASSFEGRGNTIYF.

The rearrangement joins TRBV28 to TRBJ1-2; perhaps TRBD1 as D (5 bases). Trimming left V 5 bases short and J 4 bases short, with 14 bases between. Germline CDR1 is MDHEN and CDR2 is SYDVKM. This CDR3 has 14 residues. CDR3 loop: CASSPPGRGYGYTF. In nucleotides, the CDR3 is TGTGCCAGCAGTCCCCCGGGGAGGGGCTATGGCTACACCTTC.

Comments on this clone: The sample holds other DNA sequences that translate to the same CDR3. The chain carries TRBV2 and TRBJ2-5; the match to TRBD1 covers 9 bases. After removal of 3 bases from V and 2 bases from J, the junction contained 4 bases not matched to a gene. The germline V gene encodes CDR1 SNHLY and CDR2 FYNNEI. CDR3 length equals 15 residues. The CDR3 bases are TGTGCCAGCAGTGAGGACAGGGGCTTTCAAGAGACCCAGTACTTC. Translation: CASSEDRGFQETQYF.

The V call is TRBV24-1, the J call TRBJ2-1; 9 bases fit TRBD1. CDR3 length: 18 amino acids. CDR1 is KGHDR and CDR2 is SFDVKD in the germline V gene. Trimming removed 7 bases from V and 7 bases from J; junction bases left unmatched: 19. The CDR3 sequence: CATSLGTGQSGTFNEQFF. The CDR3 bases are TGTGCCACCAGCCTGGGGACAGGGCAATCTGGTACGTTTAATGAGCAGTTCTTC.

The chain employs TRBV6-4 and TRBJ2-7; 12 positions match TRBD2. The CDR3 totals 13 residues. Germline V CDR1 and CDR2: MRHNA, SNTAGT. V lost 9 bases and J lost 5; bases outside the gene matches: 5. CDR3 in amino acids: CASSLAGGDEQYF. In nucleotides, the CDR3 is TGTGCCAGTTCCCTAGCGGGGGGGGACGAGCAGTACTTC.

The J gene is TRBJ2-1, the V gene TRBV9, with 8 nucleotides matching TRBD2. Germline lookup yields CDR1 SGDLS and CDR2 YYNGEE. The V gene end was trimmed by 2 bases and the J gene end by 0 bases; junction bases not matched to a gene: 4. The CDR3 runs to 16 residues. CDR3 in amino acids: CASSVRGGPSYNEQFF. The CDR3 DNA sequence: TGTGCCAGCAGCGTCCGGGGGGGCCCCTCCTACAATGAGCAGTTCTTC.

This clone has a single count. The chain links TRBV15 to TRBJ2-7; D is unresolved. This CDR3 region has 14 residues. Trimming took 1 base from V and 5 from J, leaving 12 bases between them. Germline loops: CDR1 LNHNV, CDR2 YYDKDF (reference sequence). CDR3 region: CATSRARPNNEQYF. CDR3 in DNA: TGTGCCACCAGCAGAGCCCGTCCCAACAACGAGCAGTACTTC. The full variable domain, its missing parts supplied by reference TRBV15 and TRBJ2-7, is DAMVIQNPRYQVTQFGKPVTLSCSQTLNHNVMYWYQQKSSQAPKLLFHYYDKDFNNEADTPDNFQSRRPNTSFCFLDIRSPGLGDTAMYLCATSRARPNNEQYFGPGTRLTVT.

The chain links TRBV7-2 to TRBJ2-1; 8 bases agree with TRBD2. The CDR3 consists of 16 residues. The V and J ends lost 4 bases and 4 bases, in that order; junction bases with no gene match: 9. The germline gives CDR1 SGHTA, CDR2 FQGNSA. For the CDR3, the DNA is TGTGCCAGCAGCTGGTACGGGGGGGCCGGGTACAATGAGCAGTTCTTC. Amino acid sequence: CASSWYGGAGYNEQFF.

The chain has TRBV5-1 and TRBJ2-2; TRBD1 might be the D (6 bases). The germline V gene has CDR1 SGHRS and CDR2 YFSETQ. The CDR3 runs 14 residues. The ends were cut back, 6 bases at V and 3 bases at J, with 12 bases in the middle. The CDR3 loop is CASNPGQHTGELFF. The CDR3, as DNA: TGCGCCAGCAACCCGGGACAACACACCGGGGAGCTGTTTTTT.

This sequence joins TRBV30 and TRBJ1-3, with D perhaps TRBD1 (5 bases). The germline V and J ends were trimmed by 1 base and 1 base, with 14 bases remaining between them. Germline CDR1 GTSNPN, CDR2 SVGIG (reference sequence). The CDR3 length is 16 residues. The CDR3 nucleotides read TGTGCCTGGAGTGGGGGCTTGACAGCTTCTGGAAACACCATATATTTT. It encodes CAWSGGLTASGNTIYF.

The CDR3 sequence is CASSHSSGTGDTGELFF. The DNA of the CDR3 is TGTGCCAGCAGCCACTCTTCTGGGACAGGGGACACCGGGGAGCTGTTTTTT. The chain couples TRBV7-9 to TRBJ2-2, with TRBD1 matching over 10 bases. Looked up from germline, CDR1 is SEHNR and CDR2 is FQNEAQ (reference sequence). The CDR3 is 17 residues long. The trim removed 5 bases at V and 3 bases at J, leaving 9 bases unmatched.